What follows are 8 T cell receptor beta chains derived from one specimen sequenced in a study of shared clonotypes between healthy human individuals. Here immunoSEQ multiplex PCR was the method, and the copy in TCRdb shows in-frame clones only, minus some. This table has around 1 million clones, 76% appearing once. The sample was memory CD4+ T cells sorted from blood. Subset meaning: CD45RA-negative fraction. The receptors come from a man between 18 and 29 years old in good health.

This clone appeared a few times. The rearrangement uses TRBV11-3 and TRBJ2-1; 8 nucleotides agree with TRBD1. V gave up 4 bases and J gave up 6 bases; unmatched junction bases: 8. Germline V CDR1 and CDR2: SGHNT, YENEEA. The CDR3 extends over 15 amino acids. CDR3 DNA: TGTGCCAGCAGCTCGGGGCAGGGGGCGTCCAATGAGCAGTTCTTC. This codes for CASSSGQGASNEQFF.

Regarding this clone: Likely a read error: the CDR3 ends without its conserved phenylalanine or tryptophan. The rearrangement uses TRBV10-3 and TRBJ1-2; the match to TRBD1 covers 7 bases. The CDR3 runs 14 residues. Per germline, CDR1 ENHRY and CDR2 SYGVKD. The V and J ends lost 6 bases and 4 bases, in that order; junction bases with no gene match: 8. Here the CDR3 reads CAISQGGSGYGYTL. CDR3 bases: TGTGCCATCAGCCAGGGGGGTTCCGGCTATGGCTACACCCTC.

V is TRBV18 and J is TRBJ2-5; 9 bases map to TRBD1. The ends lost 6 bases at V and 1 base at J; junction bases unmatched: 6. The CDR3 is 15 amino acids. CDR1 is KGHSH, CDR2 LQKENI, per germline. In DNA form, the CDR3 reads TGTGCCAGCTCTCCGGGGACAGGGAGCCAAGAGACCCAGTACTTC. Translated: CASSPGTGSQETQYF.

This rearrangement joins TRBV29-1 to TRBJ1-2; D might be TRBD1 (5 bases). V shed 8 bases and J shed 8 bases, with 9 bases lying between them. This CDR3 is 9 amino acids long. Germline CDR1 is SQVTM and CDR2 is ANQGSEA. The CDR3 sequence is CSTWDGYTF. The CDR3 nucleotides are TGCAGCACATGGGACGGCTACACCTTC. The variable domain in full, with the rest retrieved from reference TRBV29-1 and TRBJ1-2, is SAVISQKPSRDICQRGTSLTIQCQVDSQVTMMFWYRQQPGQSLTLIATANQGSEATYESGFVIDKFPISRPNLTFSTLTVSNMSPEDSSIYLCSTWDGYTFGSGTRLTVV.

The CDR3 sequence: CAWSTGGPETQYF. In DNA, the CDR3 is TGTGCCTGGAGTACAGGAGGCCCAGAGACCCAGTACTTC. This chain uses TRBV30 with TRBJ2-5, with D tentatively TRBD1 or TRBD2 (5 bases each). Germline V gives CDR1 GTSNPN, CDR2 SVGIG (reference sequence). CDR3 length: 13 amino acids. Trimming took 2 bases from V and 4 from J, leaving 11 bases between them.

The chain carries TRBV7-9 and TRBJ2-5, with D unclear. V lost 6 bases and J lost 0, with 14 bases in between. Germline V gene sequence: CDR1 SEHNR, CDR2 FQNEAQ (reference sequence). The CDR3 is 15 residues long. CDR3 sequence reads: CASRPSWQDQETQYF. The CDR3 DNA follows: TGTGCCAGCAGACCATCTTGGCAGGACCAAGAGACCCAGTACTTC.

In DNA form, the CDR3 reads TGTGCCAGCTCACCAGAAATAACAGGGAATGTGGAAAAACTGTTTTTT. This sequence encodes CASSPEITGNVEKLFF. V is TRBV18 and J is TRBJ1-4; possible D gene TRBD1, 6 bases. The V gene's germline CDR1 is KGHSH and CDR2 LQKENI. V lost 2 bases to trimming and J lost 8 bases, with 18 bases between them. The CDR3 sequence is 16 residues long.

This clone was observed many times. V usage is TRBV6-1 and J usage is TRBJ2-3; 7 bases map to TRBD2. This CDR3 has 14 amino acids. J lost 2 bases, V lost 8 bases, and 7 bases had no gene match. Germline values: CDR1 MNHNS, CDR2 SASEGT. The CDR3 coding sequence is TGTGCCAGCTGGGAGGGGAGTGTCACAGATACGCAGTATTTT. Protein: CASWEGSVTDTQYF.